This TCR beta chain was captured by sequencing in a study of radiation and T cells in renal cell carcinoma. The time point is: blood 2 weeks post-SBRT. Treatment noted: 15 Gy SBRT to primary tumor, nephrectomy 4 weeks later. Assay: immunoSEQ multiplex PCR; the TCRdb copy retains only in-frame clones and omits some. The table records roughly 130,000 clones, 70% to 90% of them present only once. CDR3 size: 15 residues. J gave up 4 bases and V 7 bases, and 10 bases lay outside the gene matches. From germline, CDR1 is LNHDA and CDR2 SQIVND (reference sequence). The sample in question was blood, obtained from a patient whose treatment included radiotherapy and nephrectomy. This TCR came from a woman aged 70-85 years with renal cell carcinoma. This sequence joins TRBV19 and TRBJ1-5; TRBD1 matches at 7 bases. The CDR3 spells CASIDRAGGNQPQHF. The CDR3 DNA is TGTGCCAGTATCGACAGGGCTGGGGGAAATCAGCCCCAGCATTTT.